The rows below give T cell receptor beta chains drawn from one sample of a study of blood T cell repertoires in COVID-19. Clones were read by immunoSEQ multiplex PCR, and TCRdb kept only the in-frame ones, dropping some. The sample has around 130,000 clones, around 83% seen once. Sequencing was carried out using peripheral blood. The receptors stem from an elderly woman with acute or convalescent COVID-19. The CDR3 runs from the conserved cysteine through the conserved F or W. D genes are given only for firm matches. Clone sizes are given selectively: once, few, many, or a class where the clone is expanded.

CDR3: CASTDRVGYEQYF
DNA: TGCGCCAGCACGGACAGGGTCGGATACGAGCAGTACTTC
J: TRBJ2-7
D: TRBD1
size: few
V: TRBV10-1

CDR3: CASSLDRGSPLHF
DNA: TGTGCCAGCAGCTTGGACAGGGGGTCACCCCTCCACTTT
J: TRBJ1-6
D: TRBD1
size: once
V: TRBV7-8

CDR3: CASSFNRAYGYTF
DNA: TGTGCCAGCAGCTTCAACAGGGCCTATGGCTACACCTTC
J: TRBJ1-2
D: NA
size: NA
V: TRBV7-8

CDR3: CASSLALAGNYEQYF
DNA: TGTGCCAGCAGTCTGGCCCTAGCGGGGAACTACGAGCAGTACTTC
J: TRBJ2-7
D: TRBD2
size: once
V: TRBV27

CDR3: CASSQGTSGRAWRGEQFF
DNA: TGTGCCAGCAGCCAGGGGACTAGCGGGAGGGCCTGGCGTGGTGAGCAGTTCTTC
J: TRBJ2-1
D: TRBD2
size: NA
V: TRBV4-2

CDR3: CASSDIFSSSYNEQFF
DNA: TGTGCCAGCAGCGATATATTCTCGAGCTCCTACAATGAGCAGTTCTTC
J: TRBJ2-1
D: NA
size: NA
V: TRBV11-1

CDR3: CASSSTRRGGHEQFF
DNA: TGTGCCAGCAGCTCCACGCGACGGGGGGGCCATGAGCAGTTCTTC
J: TRBJ2-1
D: TRBD2
size: NA
V: TRBV11-2

CDR3: CASRRVGAGELFF
DNA: TGTGCCAGCAGGAGGGTTGGGGCCGGGGAGCTGTTTTTT
J: TRBJ2-2
D: NA
size: NA
V: TRBV28

CDR3: CASSQSIPSGGSNTGELFF
DNA: TGTGCCAGCAGCCAATCTATACCTAGCGGGGGGTCGAACACCGGGGAGCTGTTTTTT
J: TRBJ2-2
D: TRBD2
size: NA
V: TRBV3-1/TRBV3-2

CDR3: CASSLALGVGYNEQFF
DNA: TGTGCCAGCAGCTTAGCGCTAGGGGTAGGGTACAATGAGCAGTTCTTC
J: TRBJ2-1
D: NA
size: NA
V: TRBV7-2

CDR3: CASSSGQGIRNYGYTF
DNA: TGTGCCAGCTCATCGGGACAGGGGATTCGGAACTATGGCTACACCTTC
J: TRBJ1-2
D: TRBD1
size: NA
V: TRBV18

CDR3: CASSTGPSGWDYEQYF
DNA: TGCGCCAGCAGCACGGGGCCTAGCGGGTGGGACTACGAGCAGTACTTC
J: TRBJ2-7
D: TRBD2
size: NA
V: TRBV5-1

CDR3: CASRSMGQGGGEQYF
DNA: TGTGCCAGCAGATCTATGGGACAGGGTGGTGGCGAGCAGTACTTC
J: TRBJ2-7
D: TRBD1
size: NA
V: TRBV28

CDR3: CASSLQGDYEQYF
DNA: TGCGCCAGCAGCTTACAGGGAGACTACGAGCAGTACTTC
J: TRBJ2-7
D: NA
size: NA
V: TRBV5-1

CDR3: CASSLGPQTAGGTDTQYF
DNA: TGCGCCAGCAGCTTGGGGCCTCAAACGGCGGGTGGCACAGATACGCAGTATTTT
J: TRBJ2-3
D: NA
size: NA
V: TRBV5-1

CDR3: CASSLSAGTLSYEQYF
DNA: TGTGCCAGCAGTTTATCCGCCGGGACACTGTCTTACGAGCAGTACTTC
J: TRBJ2-7
D: NA
size: NA
V: TRBV27

CDR3: CASSLAGQALSPLHF
DNA: TGCGCCAGCAGCTTGGCGGGACAGGCACTATCACCCCTCCACTTT
J: TRBJ1-6
D: TRBD1
size: once
V: TRBV5-1

CDR3: CASSQGQGNQPQHF
DNA: TGTGCCAGCAGCCAAGGACAGGGGAATCAGCCCCAGCATTTT
J: TRBJ1-5
D: TRBD1
size: NA
V: TRBV3-1/TRBV3-2

CDR3: CASSDDQGLGNQPQHF
DNA: TGTGCCAGCAGCGACGACCAGGGCCTAGGCAATCAGCCCCAGCATTTT
J: TRBJ1-5
D: NA
size: few
V: TRBV4-2

CDR3: CASSLLAGGSGELFF
DNA: TGTGCCAGCAGTTTACTAGCGGGAGGGTCCGGGGAGCTGTTTTTT
J: TRBJ2-2
D: TRBD2
size: many
V: TRBV28

CDR3: CATSRRTGVLSNQPQHF
DNA: TGTGCCACCAGCCGGAGGACAGGGGTTCTTAGCAATCAGCCCCAGCATTTT
J: TRBJ1-5
D: TRBD1
size: once
V: TRBV15

CDR3: CASSDGGWTNTEAFF
DNA: TGTGCCAGCAGCGACGGGGGTTGGACGAACACTGAAGCTTTCTTT
J: TRBJ1-1
D: NA
size: NA
V: TRBV28

CDR3: CASSHRELNQYF
DNA: TGTGCCAGCAGCCATCGGGAGCTCAATCAGTACTTC
J: TRBJ2-7
D: NA
size: many
V: TRBV7-9

CDR3: CASRSQRSTEAFF
DNA: TGTGCCAGTAGATCGCAGAGGAGCACTGAAGCTTTCTTT
J: TRBJ1-1
D: NA
size: NA
V: TRBV19

CDR3: CASSPQTVNTEAFF
DNA: TGTGCCAGCAGCCCGCAGACAGTAAACACTGAAGCTTTCTTT
J: TRBJ1-1
D: NA
size: NA
V: TRBV5-4

CDR3: CASSLVWSSGNEQFF
DNA: TGTGCCAGCAGCTTAGTCTGGAGTAGCGGGAATGAGCAGTTCTTC
J: TRBJ2-1
D: TRBD2
size: NA
V: TRBV7-2

CDR3: CASSWGTGVSNEKLFF
DNA: TGTGCCAGCAGCTGGGGAACGGGGGTATCGAATGAAAAACTGTTTTTT
J: TRBJ1-4
D: NA
size: few
V: TRBV5-6

CDR3: CASSLGQNEKLFF
DNA: TGCGCCAGCAGCTTGGGACAGAATGAAAAACTGTTTTTT
J: TRBJ1-4
D: NA
size: many
V: TRBV5-1

CDR3: CASSLGGTGDEKLFF
DNA: TGTGCCAGCAGTTTAGGGGGAACAGGGGACGAAAAACTGTTTTTT
J: TRBJ1-4
D: TRBD1
size: NA
V: TRBV28

CDR3: CASSLELGTGPVVYTF
DNA: TGTGCCAGCAGCTTAGAGTTAGGGACAGGGCCCGTGGTGTACACCTTC
J: TRBJ1-2
D: TRBD1
size: NA
V: TRBV11-3

CDR3: CASQYYNEQFF
DNA: TGTGCGAGCCAGTATTACAATGAGCAGTTCTTC
J: TRBJ2-1
D: NA
size: NA
V: TRBV2

CDR3: CASSSQGGTEAFF
DNA: TGCGCCAGCAGCTCACAGGGTGGGACTGAAGCTTTCTTT
J: TRBJ1-1
D: NA
size: NA
V: TRBV5-1

CDR3: CATSRGGASGHSYNEQFF
DNA: TGTGCCACCAGCAGAGGGGGGGCTAGCGGGCACTCCTACAATGAGCAGTTCTTC
J: TRBJ2-1
D: TRBD2
size: NA
V: TRBV15

CDR3: CASSTLRGGDAEAFF
DNA: TGTGCCAGCTCAACCCTGAGGGGGGGGGACGCTGAAGCTTTCTTT
J: TRBJ1-1
D: NA
size: NA
V: TRBV18

CDR3: CASSPQGYGYEQYF
DNA: TGTGCCAGCAGTCCGCAGGGATATGGGTACGAGCAGTACTTC
J: TRBJ2-7
D: NA
size: NA
V: TRBV27

CDR3: CASSGGTSGRARQFF
DNA: TGCGCCAGCAGTGGGGGGACTAGCGGGAGGGCCCGGCAGTTCTTC
J: TRBJ2-1
D: TRBD2
size: NA
V: TRBV10-2

CDR3: CASSRDRQGEQYF
DNA: TGTGCCAGCAGCCGGGACAGGCAGGGCGAGCAGTACTTC
J: TRBJ2-7
D: TRBD1
size: NA
V: TRBV5-4

CDR3: CASSIRLGLHEQFF
DNA: TGTGCCAGTAGTATCCGGCTAGGTTTACATGAGCAGTTCTTC
J: TRBJ2-1
D: NA
size: NA
V: TRBV19